The 11 T cell receptor beta chains below come from one sample, sequenced in a study of T cells in Graves' hyperthyroidism and ophthalmopathy. Amplification yielded TCR beta CDR3 regions, with RNA transcripts as the source. The HTBI primer set served for first-round RT-PCR of the TCR CDR3. One entry per CDR3 protein results from TCRdb running MiXCR on the multiplex PCR reads. Seen here are a few hundred thousand distinct CDR3 sequences, roughly 13% observed once, and the top ten hold about a fifth. The specimen sequenced was blood. The origin of the receptors is a man aged 25-45 years with Graves' hyperthyroidism that later progressed to Graves' ophthalmopathy.

This clonotype appeared many times. The J gene is TRBJ1-5, the V gene TRBV11-2, with D possibly being TRBD1 (5 bases). This CDR3 region has 13 residues. Trimming took off 8 bases at V and 5 bases at J, with 13 bases between the two ends. Germline V gene data show CDR1 as SGHAT and CDR2 as FQNNGV. This chain's CDR3 is CASCRQPDQPQHF. CDR3 nucleotide sequence: TGTGCCAGCTGCCGACAGCCGGATCAGCCCCAGCATTTT.

This clonotype was counted at least ten times. This chain uses TRBV9 with TRBJ1-6; D gene ambiguous. Germline-derived CDR1 and CDR2 are SGDLS and YYNGEE. Deletions cut 4 bases from V and 8 bases from J, with 16 bases between. This CDR3 is built from 15 residues. The CDR3 DNA follows: TGTGCCAGCAGCTTTAACGACAATAATTATTCACCCCTCCACTTT. This codes for CASSFNDNNYSPLHF.

This clonotype occurred a few times. The chain couples TRBV30 to TRBJ1-5, with D hard to call. Trimming pared 0 bases from V and 0 bases from J, leaving 6 bases between. The CDR3 extends over 14 amino acids. Germline V gene sequence: CDR1 GTSNPN, CDR2 SVGIG (reference sequence). The CDR3 DNA is TGTGCCTGGAGTGTAGTCAGTAGCAATCAGCCCCAGCATTTT. The encoded protein is CAWSVVSSNQPQHF.

This clonotype has ten or more counts. The chain recombines TRBV27 with TRBJ1-5, with a weak D call TRBD1 (5 bases). The CDR3 totals 15 residues. V lost 5 bases and J lost 4, with 15 bases in between. Looked up from germline, CDR1 is MNHEY and CDR2 is SMNVEV (reference sequence). This CDR3 is CASSTGALRNQPQHF. CDR3 coding DNA: TGTGCCAGCAGTACCGGGGCCCTAAGAAATCAGCCCCAGCATTTT.

This clonotype was detected a few times. The V and J genes are TRBV20-1 and TRBJ2-3; TRBD2 aligns across 9 bases. In germline, CDR1 is DFQATT, CDR2 SNEGSKA (reference sequence). The CDR3 is 14 residues long. Losses at the gene ends were 0 bases for V and 6 bases for J; bases not matched to a gene: 4. In DNA, the CDR3 is TGCAGTGCTAGAGATATTCTAGCGGGGGATACGCAGTATTTT. It specifies CSARDILAGDTQYF.

The table lists this clonotype with many counts. The J gene is TRBJ1-1, the V gene TRBV24-1; D is unresolved. CDR3 length: 12 amino acids. Germline values: CDR1 KGHDR, CDR2 SFDVKD. Trimming cost V 3 bases and J 3 bases, with 4 bases left between them. The CDR3 region is CATSDQDTEAFF. Written as DNA, the CDR3 is TGTGCCACCAGTGATCAGGACACTGAAGCTTTCTTT.

In this sample, this clonotype turned up a few times. The V call is TRBV5-6, the J call TRBJ2-7; 14 bases map to TRBD2. Trimming cost V 4 bases and J 5 bases; bases outside gene matches: 8. This CDR3 is 16 amino acids long. From germline, CDR1 is SGHDT and CDR2 YYEEEE. The CDR3 spells CASSQGLAGVNDEQYF. CDR3 bases: TGTGCCAGCAGCCAGGGACTAGCGGGGGTAAACGACGAGCAGTACTTC.

This clonotype was seen ten or more times. This chain joins TRBV7-9 and TRBJ1-1; D is undetermined. V was clipped by 5 bases and J by 3 bases, with 13 bases between them. Germline V gene sequence: CDR1 SEHNR, CDR2 FQNEAQ (reference sequence). The CDR3 runs to 14 residues. The CDR3: CASSASGRDTEAFF. CDR3 nucleotides: TGTGCCAGCAGCGCCTCTGGGAGGGACACTGAAGCTTTCTTT.

This clonotype was seen only a few times. V usage is TRBV27 and J usage is TRBJ2-2, with no clear D. This CDR3 has 17 amino acids. V lost 5 bases and J lost 5, with 21 bases in between. The germline V gene encodes CDR1 MNHEY and CDR2 SMNVEV (reference sequence). CDR3 amino acids: CASSPDPGGVWTGELFF. CDR3 coding DNA: TGTGCCAGCAGTCCAGACCCAGGTGGGGTATGGACCGGGGAGCTGTTTTTT.

This clonotype was seen a few times. The chain employs TRBV4-1 and TRBJ2-1; either TRBD1 or TRBD2 may fit D (5 bases each). Germline loops: CDR1 MGHRA, CDR2 YSYEKL. The ends were cut back, 6 bases at V and 4 bases at J, with 16 bases in the middle. The CDR3 loop spans 15 amino acids. Written as DNA, the CDR3 is TGCGCCAGCAGGTCTAGCTCGGGACGGTACAATGAGCAGTTCTTC. It specifies CASRSSSGRYNEQFF.

V and J are TRBV30 and TRBJ2-3; 12 bases agree with TRBD2. V was pared by 7 bases and J by 0 bases, with 11 bases of the junction left unmatched. Germline CDR1 reads GTSNPN; CDR2 reads SVGIG (reference sequence). This CDR3 comprises 17 residues. DNA of the CDR3: TGTGCCTCCCATGGACTAGCGGGGTTTTCTAGCACAGATACGCAGTATTTT. Its protein product is CASHGLAGFSSTDTQYF.